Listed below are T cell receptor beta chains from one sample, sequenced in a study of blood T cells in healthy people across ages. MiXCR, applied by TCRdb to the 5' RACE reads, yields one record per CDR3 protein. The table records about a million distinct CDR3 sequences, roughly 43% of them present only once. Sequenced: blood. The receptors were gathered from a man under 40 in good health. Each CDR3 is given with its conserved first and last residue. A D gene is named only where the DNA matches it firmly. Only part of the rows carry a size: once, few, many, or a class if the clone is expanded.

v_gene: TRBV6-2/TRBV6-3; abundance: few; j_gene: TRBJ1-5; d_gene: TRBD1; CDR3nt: TGTGCCAGCAGTTACGACAGGGGGATACCCCAGCATTTT; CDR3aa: CASSYDRGIPQHF
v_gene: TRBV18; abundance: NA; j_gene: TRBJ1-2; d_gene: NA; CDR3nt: TGTGCCAGCTCCGACCAAGGCAGGGATTCGGGTGGCTACACCTTC; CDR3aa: CASSDQGRDSGGYTF
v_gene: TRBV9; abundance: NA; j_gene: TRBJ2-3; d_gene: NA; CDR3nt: TGTGCCAGCAGCGTAGATCATACGCAGTATTTT; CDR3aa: CASSVDHTQYF
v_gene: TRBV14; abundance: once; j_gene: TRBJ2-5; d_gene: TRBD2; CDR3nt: TGTGCCAGCAGCCAAGATAACGGGGGGACCCAAGAGACCCAGTACTTC; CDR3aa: CASSQDNGGTQETQYF
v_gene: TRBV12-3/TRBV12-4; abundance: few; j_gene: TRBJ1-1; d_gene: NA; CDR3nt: TGTGCCAGCAGGTTAGACAGGGAAGCTTTCTTT; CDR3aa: CASRLDREAFF
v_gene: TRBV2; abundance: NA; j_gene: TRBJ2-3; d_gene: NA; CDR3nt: TGTGCCAGCAGTGAAATCTCGGCTACTAGCACAGATACGCAGTATTTT; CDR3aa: CASSEISATSTDTQYF
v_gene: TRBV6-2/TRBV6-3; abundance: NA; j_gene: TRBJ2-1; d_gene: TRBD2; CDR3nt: TGTGCCAGCAGGCTTAGCGGGGGGGCCCGCAATGAGCAGTTCTTC; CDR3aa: CASRLSGGARNEQFF
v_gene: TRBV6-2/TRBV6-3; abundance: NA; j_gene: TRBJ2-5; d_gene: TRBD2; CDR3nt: TGTGCCAGCAGTTATCCGTTGGGGCTAGCGGGGGGGCTACAAGAGACCCAGTACTTC; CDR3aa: CASSYPLGLAGGLQETQYF
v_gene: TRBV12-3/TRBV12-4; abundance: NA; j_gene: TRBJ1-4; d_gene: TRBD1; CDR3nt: TGTGCCAGCAGTCCCGGGACAGGGACTATTCGAGGTGAAAAACTGTTTTTT; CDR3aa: CASSPGTGTIRGEKLFF
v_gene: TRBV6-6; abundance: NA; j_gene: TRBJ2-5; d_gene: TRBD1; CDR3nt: TGTGCCAGCACTAACCGGGACAGGGTCGAGACCCAGTACTTC; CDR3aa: CASTNRDRVETQYF
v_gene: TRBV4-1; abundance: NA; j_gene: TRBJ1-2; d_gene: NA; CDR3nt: TGCGCCAGCAGCCAAGCAACAGCTAACTATGGCTACACCTTC; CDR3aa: CASSQATANYGYTF
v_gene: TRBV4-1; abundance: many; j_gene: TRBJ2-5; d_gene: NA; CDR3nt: TGCGCCAGCAGCCAAGTTGCTGGGTACCAAGAGACCCAGTACTTC; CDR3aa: CASSQVAGYQETQYF
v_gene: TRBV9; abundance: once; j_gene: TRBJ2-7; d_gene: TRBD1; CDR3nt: TGTGCCAGCAGCCCCGAGGACAGGTTCGGGCAGTACTTC; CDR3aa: CASSPEDRFGQYF
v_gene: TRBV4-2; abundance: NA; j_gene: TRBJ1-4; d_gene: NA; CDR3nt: TGTGCCAGCAGCCAAGACGGTGCAACTAATGAAAAACTGTTTTTT; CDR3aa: CASSQDGATNEKLFF
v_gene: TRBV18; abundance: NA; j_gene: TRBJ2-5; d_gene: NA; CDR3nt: TGTGCCGGTAAAGCGGGAGAGACCCAGTACTTC; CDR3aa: CAGKAGETQYF
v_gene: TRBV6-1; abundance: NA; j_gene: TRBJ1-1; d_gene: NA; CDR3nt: TGTGCCAGCAGTACTCCGGGCCGAGGGGACACTGAAGCTTTCTTT; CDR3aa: CASSTPGRGDTEAFF
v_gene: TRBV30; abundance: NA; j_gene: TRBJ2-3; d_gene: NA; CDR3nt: TGTGCCTGGAGTTTCCTAGCGCTCACAGATACGCAGTATTTT; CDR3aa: CAWSFLALTDTQYF
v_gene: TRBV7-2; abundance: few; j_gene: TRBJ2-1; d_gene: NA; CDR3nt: TGTGCCAGCAGCTCACAGCTAAATGAGCAGTTCTTC; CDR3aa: CASSSQLNEQFF
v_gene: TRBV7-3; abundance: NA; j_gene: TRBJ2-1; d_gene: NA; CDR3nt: TGTGCCAGCAGCCCCCCGCCGAGGCGTGAGCAGTTCTTC; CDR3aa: CASSPPPRREQFF
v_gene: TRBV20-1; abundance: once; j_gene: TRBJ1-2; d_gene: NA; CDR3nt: TGCAGTGGTAGGAGAGATGGCTACACCTTC; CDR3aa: CSGRRDGYTF
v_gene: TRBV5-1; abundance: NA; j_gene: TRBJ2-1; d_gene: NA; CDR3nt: TGCGCCAGCAGCCTCCAGGGAACATCCTACAATGAGCAGTTCTTC; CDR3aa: CASSLQGTSYNEQFF
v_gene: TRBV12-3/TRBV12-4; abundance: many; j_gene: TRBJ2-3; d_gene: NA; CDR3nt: TGTGCCAGCAGCGTACGCACAGATACGCAGTATTTT; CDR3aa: CASSVRTDTQYF
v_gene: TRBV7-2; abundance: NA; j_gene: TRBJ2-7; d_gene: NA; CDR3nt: TGTGCCAGCAGCAGTACAGGTCCGTCCTACGAGCAGTACTTC; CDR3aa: CASSSTGPSYEQYF
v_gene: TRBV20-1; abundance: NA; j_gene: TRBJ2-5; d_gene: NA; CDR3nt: TGCAGTGCTAGAGACCCTCGGGGGGCACAAGAGACCCAGTACTTC; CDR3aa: CSARDPRGAQETQYF
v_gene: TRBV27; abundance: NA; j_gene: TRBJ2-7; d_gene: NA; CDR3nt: TGTGCCAGCAGTTTGTCTCCCCTAGGAGGCGCCGAGCAGTACTTC; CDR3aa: CASSLSPLGGAEQYF
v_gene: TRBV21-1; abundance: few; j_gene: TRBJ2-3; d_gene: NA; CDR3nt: TGTGCCAGCAAAGTTCTGTGGGACAGGGGAACAGATACGCAGTATTTT; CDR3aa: CASKVLWDRGTDTQYF
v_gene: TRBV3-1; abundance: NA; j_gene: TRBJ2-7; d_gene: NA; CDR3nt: TGTGCCAGCAGCCAAGAGGGCCGGCGACTCTCCTACGAGCAGTACTTC; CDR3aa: CASSQEGRRLSYEQYF